There are many counts of the clone carrying this TCR beta chain. Antigen specificity is unknown. These data come from a study of T-cell reconstitution after alpha-beta-depleted transplantation in children. Study-wide results and limits: T-cell numbers and diversity one year post-transplant derived largely from freshly generated T cells. In patients about two months after transplant, alpha-beta T cells reportedly arose from several hundred expanded graft clones. Some patients' high day-60 TCRbeta diversity was traced to surviving recipient T cells and thymic progenitors.

Unique molecular identifiers tagged the TCRbeta library. One entry per CDR3 protein, called by TCRdb with MiXCR from the PCR reads. The table lists under 75,000 distinct CDR3 sequences, roughly 11% of them singletons. V dropped 3 bases and J dropped 0; count of bases not matched to a gene: 4. Germline CDR1 reads MNHEY; CDR2 reads SMNVEV (reference sequence). The CDR3 is 16 amino acids. The source of this sequence is a boy younger than 18 with acute myeloid leukemia, due to receive a stem cell transplant. This chain links TRBV27 with TRBJ2-3, with 9 bases matching TRBD2. Sequencing was performed on PBMCs, taken before TCRalphabeta/CD19-depleted stem cell transplant. The CDR3 protein is CASSFWRGGSTDTQYF. The CDR3 DNA sequence: TGTGCCAGCAGTTTCTGGCGGGGGGGTAGCACAGATACGCAGTATTTT.